This is a list of T cell receptor beta chains from one sample in a study of blood T cell repertoires in COVID-19. Only in-frame clones appear in the TCRdb table, and some are missing; sequencing was by immunoSEQ multiplex PCR. The table includes approximately 250,000 clones, 84% detected once. Sequencing was done on a sample of peripheral blood. The source of these receptors is a human donor in a cohort sampled during active COVID-19. Both conserved end residues are part of each CDR3. D genes are given only for firm matches. Expanded clones are given a class, and other clones once, few, many or no size at all.

abundance	v_gene	j_gene	d_gene	CDR3nt	CDR3aa
NA	TRBV28	TRBJ2-5	TRBD2	TGTGCCAGTTCGTCGCCTCGAACTAGCGGGGGGGCCACAGAGACCCAGTACTTC	CASSSPRTSGGATETQYF
NA	TRBV5-1	TRBJ2-7	TRBD1	TGCGCCAGCAGCTCCCACTGGACCGGGACAGGGGGCTACGAGCAGTACTTC	CASSSHWTGTGGYEQYF
NA	TRBV28	TRBJ1-1	NA	TGTGCCAGCATCATGGGGGGAGGCACTGAAGCTTTCTTT	CASIMGGGTEAFF
few	TRBV5-4	TRBJ1-1	NA	TGTGCCAGCAGCTTGGGGCAAGGTGTGAGGTCTGAAGCTTTCTTT	CASSLGQGVRSEAFF
NA	TRBV5-1	TRBJ2-5	TRBD2	TGCGCCAGCAGCCGAGCGGGGGCGACCACAGAGACCCAGTACTTC	CASSRAGATTETQYF
NA	TRBV18	TRBJ2-4	TRBD2	TGTGCCAGCTCACCACAGGCGGGGGGGCCTGGGTACTTC	CASSPQAGGPGYF
many	TRBV7-2	TRBJ2-7	NA	TGTGCCAGCAGCTTAGGTCCCCAAACCTACGAGCAGTACTTC	CASSLGPQTYEQYF
NA	TRBV2	TRBJ1-5	NA	TGTGCCAGCAGTGAACGGCGGACGGGGAATCAGCCCCAGCATTTT	CASSERRTGNQPQHF
NA	TRBV4-1	TRBJ2-1	TRBD2	TGCGCCAGCAGCCAAGATGCCCCTCTAGCGGGAGGGTACAATGAGCAGTTCTTC	CASSQDAPLAGGYNEQFF
NA	TRBV4-2	TRBJ2-7	TRBD1	TGTGCCAGCAGCCAAGCCGGGACAGGGGGATACGAGCAGTACTTC	CASSQAGTGGYEQYF
once	TRBV11-3	TRBJ2-7	TRBD2	TGTGCCAGCAGCCCCGGACTAGCGGGAGGAACATACGAGCAGTACTTC	CASSPGLAGGTYEQYF
once	TRBV19	TRBJ1-6	TRBD1	TGTGCCAGTAGTACCAGGGGGCAGTACTCACCCCTCCACTTT	CASSTRGQYSPLHF
NA	TRBV7-2	TRBJ2-6	TRBD1	TGTGCCAGCAGCGGATACAGGGGGCTCTCTGGGGCCAACGTCCTGACTTTC	CASSGYRGLSGANVLTF
once	TRBV5-1	TRBJ1-1	TRBD1	TGCGCCAGCAGAATCGGACAGGACACTGAAGCTTTCTTT	CASRIGQDTEAFF
NA	TRBV5-1	TRBJ1-4	NA	TGCGCCAGCAGCCTAGAAGGGGCCCCAACTAATGAAAAACTGTTTTTT	CASSLEGAPTNEKLFF
NA	TRBV7-2	TRBJ2-1	NA	TGTGCCAGCAGCTCATACGGACAGAGAGCCTACAATGAGCAGTTCTTC	CASSSYGQRAYNEQFF
NA	TRBV4-1	TRBJ2-2	TRBD2	TGCGCCAGCAGCCAGGGTATGAGGGCGGGAGCTAACACCGGGGAGCTGTTTTTT	CASSQGMRAGANTGELFF
NA	TRBV29-1	TRBJ1-5	TRBD1	TGCAGCGCTACCTTTTCAAGACAGGGTAATAATCCCCAGCATTTT	CSATFSRQGNNPQHF
NA	TRBV6-6	TRBJ2-7	TRBD2	TGTGCCAGCAGTCGACGGCCTCTGACTAGCGGGCACTACGAGCAGTACTTC	CASSRRPLTSGHYEQYF
NA	TRBV7-2	TRBJ1-2	NA	TGTGCCAGCAGCTTAGGGAGGGCGTCGGACTATGGCTACACCTTC	CASSLGRASDYGYTF
few	TRBV7-8	TRBJ2-7	TRBD1	TGTGCCAGCAGGGGGGACAGAGACTACGAGCAGTACTTC	CASRGDRDYEQYF
NA	TRBV6-1	TRBJ2-4	NA	TGTGCCAGCAGTGAAGCGGGGTATCGTAGGGGCGTAGCCAAAAACATTCAGTACTTC	CASSEAGYRRGVAKNIQYF
NA	TRBV7-2	TRBJ2-5	NA	TGTGCCAGCAGCCCCCGGGCAGGGATGGAGACCCAGTACTTC	CASSPRAGMETQYF
NA	TRBV28	TRBJ1-6	NA	TGTGCCAGCAGTTTCTCCGGGGTGATGAATTCACCCCTCCACTTT	CASSFSGVMNSPLHF
once	TRBV9	TRBJ2-5	NA	TGTGCCAGCAGCGTAGATGGCAACGCCCAAGAGACCCAGTACTTC	CASSVDGNAQETQYF
once	TRBV19	TRBJ2-5	TRBD1	TGTGCCAGTAGCGACAGGGCGTACCAAGAGACCCAGTACTTC	CASSDRAYQETQYF
NA	TRBV7-9	TRBJ2-7	TRBD1	TGTGCCAGCAGCAGGACAGGGGGGTCGCTCGAGCAGTACTTC	CASSRTGGSLEQYF
NA	TRBV15	TRBJ2-1	TRBD2	TGTGCCACCAGCAGAGACAACAGATGGGGACTAGCGGGGGACGCTGGGCAGTTCTTC	CATSRDNRWGLAGDAGQFF
NA	TRBV6-5	TRBJ1-3	NA	TGTGCCAGCAGCCTCAACAGGGACTCTGGAAACACCATATATTTT	CASSLNRDSGNTIYF
NA	TRBV5-8	TRBJ2-7	TRBD2	TGTGCCAGCAGCCACCGGGGACTAGCGGACTACGAGCAGTACTTC	CASSHRGLADYEQYF
NA	TRBV15	TRBJ1-5	TRBD1	TGTGCCACCAGCACTTGGACAGGGGATCAGCCCCAGCATTTT	CATSTWTGDQPQHF
NA	TRBV28	TRBJ1-2	NA	TGTGCCAGCAGACTTTATGGCTACACCTTC	CASRLYGYTF
NA	TRBV15	TRBJ2-5	NA	TGTGCCACCAGCAGAGATACATGGGAGACCCAGTACTTC	CATSRDTWETQYF
NA	TRBV19	TRBJ2-1	TRBD1	TGTGCCAGTAGTATTTCGGATAACAGGGGGCCTGAGCAGTTCTTC	CASSISDNRGPEQFF
NA	TRBV5-1	TRBJ2-7	TRBD1	TGCGCCAGCAGCTTGGGGGGACAGGGGCCCGAGCAGTACTTC	CASSLGGQGPEQYF
NA	TRBV4-3	TRBJ1-1	NA	TGCGCCAGCAGCCAAGATAGGAACACTGAAGCTTTCTTT	CASSQDRNTEAFF
NA	TRBV28	TRBJ2-7	NA	TGTGCCAGCAGTCCTATAGTGAGCTACGAGCAGTACTTC	CASSPIVSYEQYF
NA	TRBV6-1	TRBJ2-5	TRBD2	TGTGCCAGCAGTGAATGGGGTGGCGGGGGTGAGACCCAGTACTTC	CASSEWGGGGETQYF
once	TRBV5-4	TRBJ2-5	NA	TGTGCCAGCAGCTCGAGGGGGGGGGAGACCCAGTACTTC	CASSSRGGETQYF
few	TRBV5-4	TRBJ2-2	NA	TGTGCCAGCAGCTTTACCAGGAAGAACACCGGGGAGCTGTTTTTT	CASSFTRKNTGELFF
NA	TRBV27	TRBJ1-2	NA	TGTGCCAGCAGTTTCTCGGAGGGGTTCTATGGCTACACCTTC	CASSFSEGFYGYTF
NA	TRBV2	TRBJ2-2	TRBD1	TGTGCCAGCAGTCGGACAGGGGCCTTCACCGGGGAGCTGTTTTTT	CASSRTGAFTGELFF
NA	TRBV2	TRBJ2-7	NA	TGTGCCAGCAGTGAGTTCCAAACCCCAGGGACATTCTACGAGCAGTACTTC	CASSEFQTPGTFYEQYF
NA	TRBV28	TRBJ2-5	TRBD2	TGTGCCAGCAGTACCTCGGGACTAGCGGGGAACAAAGAGACCCAGTACTTC	CASSTSGLAGNKETQYF
NA	TRBV19	TRBJ1-6	NA	TGTGCCAGTAGTATCTTGAGCTCCTATAATTCACCCCTCCACTTT	CASSILSSYNSPLHF
NA	TRBV4-1	TRBJ1-2	NA	TGCGCCAGCAGCCAAGATGTTTCACTCCCATATGGCTACACCTTC	CASSQDVSLPYGYTF
NA	TRBV3-1/TRBV3-2	TRBJ2-1	NA	TGTGCCAGCACCGAACGGGGATTGTTCTACAATGAGCAGTTCTTC	CASTERGLFYNEQFF
NA	TRBV28	TRBJ2-7	TRBD1	TGTGCCAGCAGGGAGACAGGGACCCGCTACGAGCAGTACTTC	CASRETGTRYEQYF
NA	TRBV6-6	TRBJ1-3	TRBD1	TGTGCCAGCAGCTCCCCTCCTCTACAGGGGCCCCGGTCTGGAAACACCATATATTTT	CASSSPPLQGPRSGNTIYF
NA	TRBV5-1	TRBJ1-1	NA	TGCGCCAGCAGCTTGAGCCCCATGAACACTGAAGCTTTCTTT	CASSLSPMNTEAFF
NA	TRBV18	TRBJ1-4	TRBD1	TGTGCCAGCTCGAGAGGACAGGGAGTAGAGGAAAAACTGTTTTTT	CASSRGQGVEEKLFF
NA	TRBV6-2/TRBV6-3	TRBJ1-1	NA	TGTGCCAGCAGTTACACGACAGGGAACACTGAAGCTTTCTTT	CASSYTTGNTEAFF
NA	TRBV5-1	TRBJ2-6	TRBD1	TGCGCCAGCAGCCCCGGACAGGGGGACTCTGGGGCCAACGTCCTGACTTTC	CASSPGQGDSGANVLTF
NA	TRBV29-1	TRBJ2-7	TRBD1	TGCAGCGTTGAGGGACAGGGGACCTACGAGCAGTACTTC	CSVEGQGTYEQYF
NA	TRBV18	TRBJ2-1	NA	TGTGCCAGCTCCCCCACTGATATCTCCTACAATGAGCAGTTCTTC	CASSPTDISYNEQFF
NA	TRBV9	TRBJ2-2	NA	TGTGCCAGCAGTAGGGGGGGCCGTAGCACCGGGGAGCTGTTTTTT	CASSRGGRSTGELFF
once	TRBV6-2/TRBV6-3	TRBJ2-7	NA	TGTGCCAGCAGCCTGACACCTTCCTACGAGCAGTACTTC	CASSLTPSYEQYF
NA	TRBV28	TRBJ1-1	NA	TGTGCCAGCAGTTTTGCAGGGTGGAACACTGAAGCTTTCTTT	CASSFAGWNTEAFF
few	TRBV19	TRBJ1-1	TRBD1	TGTGCCAGTAGTAAAGAGTTCCGGACAGGGAACACTGAAGCTTTCTTT	CASSKEFRTGNTEAFF
few	TRBV10-3	TRBJ2-7	TRBD2	TGTGCCATCAGTGGCATCGGGGCTAGCGGAAGGGGCGAGCAGTACTTC	CAISGIGASGRGEQYF